The 25 T cell receptor beta chains below come from one sample, sequenced in a study of blood T cell repertoires in COVID-19. The repertoire was sequenced with immunoSEQ multiplex PCR; TCRdb's copy has only in-frame clones and lacks some. Of 200,000 or so clones listed, roughly four fifths are singletons. The specimen sequenced was peripheral blood. The receptors derive from a woman of 80 years or more with COVID-19, enrolled during active disease.

The chain employs TRBV23-1 and TRBJ1-1, with D perhaps TRBD1 (6 bases). TRBV23-1 is classed as an ORF, of uncertain function. This CDR3 has 16 amino acids. V was shortened by 3 bases and J by 1 base, with 15 bases between the two germline ends. This chain's CDR3 is CASSHVPGQPNTEAFF. The CDR3 DNA sequence: TGCGCCAGCAGTCACGTCCCCGGACAGCCGAACACTGAAGCTTTCTTT.

The gene calls are TRBV6-5 and TRBJ2-5, with a weak D call TRBD2 (5 bases). Germline V gene lookup returns CDR1 MNHEY and CDR2 SVGAGI. The CDR3 contains 15 residues. V was cut by 2 bases and J by 3 bases, with 13 bases left in between. The CDR3 sequence: CASSYLGLGEETQYF. Here the CDR3 DNA reads TGTGCCAGCAGTTACCTAGGACTCGGGGAAGAGACCCAGTACTTC.

The chain is built from TRBV28 and TRBJ1-6; 9 bases map to TRBD1. The CDR3 consists of 14 residues. The germline V gene encodes CDR1 MDHEN and CDR2 SYDVKM. V gave up 5 bases and J gave up 9 bases; unmatched junction bases: 5. As DNA, the CDR3 is TGTGCCAGCAGTCCGGGACAGGGATTTTCACCCCTCCACTTT. Translating gives CASSPGQGFSPLHF. The complete variable domain, with remaining parts taken from reference TRBV28 and TRBJ1-6, reads DVKVTQSSRYLVKRTGEKVFLECVQDMDHENMFWYRQDPGLGLRLIYFSYDVKMKEKGDIPEGYSVSREKKERFSLILESASTNQTSMYLCASSPGQGFSPLHFGNGTRLTVT.

The table lists this clone with a few counts. The chain joins TRBV7-9 to TRBJ2-2; D not certain. The CDR3 has 14 amino acids. Germline V gene lookup returns CDR1 SEHNR and CDR2 FQNEAQ (reference sequence). The V gene lost 11 bases and the J gene lost 6 bases, with 19 bases spanning the gap. The CDR3 protein is CAGTLPRAAGELFF. The DNA for the CDR3 is TGTGCCGGCACTCTCCCCCGCGCGGCCGGGGAGCTGTTTTTT.

The chain links TRBV4-2 to TRBJ1-5; D gene unclear. CDR1 LGHNA and CDR2 YNFKEQ come from the germline V gene. V shed 0 bases and J shed 6 bases, with 18 bases lying between them. CDR3 length: 17 amino acids. This CDR3 is CASSQEITVTVPQPQHF. The CDR3 nucleotides are TGTGCCAGCAGCCAAGAGATTACCGTTACAGTACCTCAGCCCCAGCATTTT.

V gene TRBV4-2 combines with J gene TRBJ2-5, with 7 bases matching TRBD2. There are 16 residues in the CDR3. The germline V gene has CDR1 LGHNA and CDR2 YNFKEQ. V lost 1 base to trimming and J lost 5 bases; unmatched junction nucleotides: 10. The CDR3 region is CASSQVGGGPQETQYF. In DNA form, the CDR3 reads TGTGCCAGCAGCCAAGTCGGGGGAGGGCCCCAGGAGACCCAGTACTTC.

The chain is built from TRBV4-2 and TRBJ1-4, with TRBD1 matching 7 bases. CDR1 and CDR2 (germline): LGHNA, YNFKEQ. Trimming removed 1 base from V and 9 bases from J; junction bases left unmatched: 8. This CDR3 is built from 15 residues. Written as DNA, the CDR3 is TGTGCCAGCAGCCAAGCCCACGAACAGGGGAAAAAACTGTTTTTT. This gives the protein CASSQAHEQGKKLFF.

In this sample, this clone turned up a few times. J is TRBJ1-2 and V is TRBV12-3 or TRBV12-4; D is undetermined. The V gene lost 1 base and the J gene lost 7 bases, with 7 bases spanning the gap. This CDR3 is 12 amino acids long. DNA for the CDR3: TGTGCCAGCAGTTTAGAGCGCACTGGCTACACCTTC. Translating gives CASSLERTGYTF.

This clone has a single count. V usage is TRBV6-5 and J usage is TRBJ2-5, with D possibly being TRBD1 (5 bases). The length of the CDR3 is 13 residues. The germline V and J ends were trimmed by 1 base and 6 bases, with 9 bases remaining between them. Germline V gene data show CDR1 as MNHEY and CDR2 as SVGAGI. The CDR3 sequence: CASSYYLGQTQYF. In DNA, the CDR3 is TGTGCCAGCAGTTACTACTTGGGGCAGACCCAGTACTTC.

V usage is TRBV5-4 and J usage is TRBJ2-5; 8 bases match TRBD2. In germline, CDR1 is SGHNT, CDR2 YYREEE (reference sequence). This CDR3 region has 14 residues. Unmatched junction bases numbered 7, after V lost 4 bases and J lost 5 bases. The CDR3: CASSPREGGETQYF. The CDR3 DNA follows: TGTGCCAGCAGCCCCCGGGAGGGTGGGGAGACCCAGTACTTC.

The chain employs TRBV19 and TRBJ1-6; D is unclear. V was clipped by 2 bases and J by 8 bases, with 10 bases between them. CDR1 is LNHDA and CDR2 is SQIVND in the germline V gene (reference sequence). CDR3 length: 14 residues. Here the CDR3 reads CASSITGEDSPLHF. DNA for the CDR3: TGTGCCAGTAGTATAACCGGGGAAGATTCACCCCTCCACTTT. The full variable domain, completed using reference TRBV19 and TRBJ1-6, is DGGITQSPKYLFRKEGQNVTLSCEQNLNHDAMYWYRQDPGQGLRLIYYSQIVNDFQKGDIAEGYSVSREKKESFPLTVTSAQKNPTAFYLCASSITGEDSPLHFGNGTRLTVT.

This clone came up a few times. V and J are TRBV2 and TRBJ2-1; 7 nucleotides align to TRBD2. The CDR3 has 15 residues. Germline assignment: CDR1 SNHLY and CDR2 FYNNEI. The V and J ends lost 5 bases and 9 bases, in that order; junction bases with no gene match: 13. The CDR3 DNA is TGTGCCAGCAGTTCTTCTCGCGGGAGTAAAGTTGAGCAGTTCTTC. Its translation: CASSSSRGSKVEQFF.

The chain uses TRBV7-6 and TRBJ1-5; no definite D call. The length of the CDR3 is 14 residues. The ends were cut back, 1 base at V and 7 bases at J, with 11 bases in the middle. The V gene's germline CDR1 is SGHVS and CDR2 FNYEAQ. This CDR3 reads CASSLVQGAQPQHF. The CDR3 nucleotides read TGTGCCAGCAGCTTAGTCCAAGGAGCCCAGCCCCAGCATTTT.

This clone was observed a few times. The chain uses TRBV19 and TRBJ2-7; 13 bases line up with TRBD2. The ends lost 5 bases at V and 7 bases at J; junction bases unmatched: 11. Germline V gene sequence: CDR1 LNHDA, CDR2 SQIVND (reference sequence). This CDR3 spans 16 amino acids. CDR3 coding DNA: TGTGCCAGTAGTCCGGCCGGGACTAGCGGGGCATGGGAGCAGTACTTC. Translation gives CASSPAGTSGAWEQYF.

V usage is TRBV15 and J usage is TRBJ1-2; D is possibly TRBD1 (5 bases). CDR3 length equals 14 residues. Germline CDR1 is LNHNV and CDR2 is YYDKDF (reference sequence). Trimming shortened V by 1 base and J by 0 bases, and 6 bases separated the two germline ends. This chain's CDR3 is CATSRGQPNYGYTF. The CDR3 nucleotides read TGTGCCACCAGCAGAGGACAGCCTAACTATGGCTACACCTTC.

J is TRBJ1-2 and V is TRBV9, with D tentatively TRBD1 (5 bases). V lost 1 base, J lost 4 bases, and 20 bases lay in between. Germline V gives CDR1 SGDLS, CDR2 YYNGEE. The CDR3 covers 17 residues. The CDR3 reads CASSVSPDFPGGYGYTF. Written as DNA, the CDR3 is TGTGCCAGCAGCGTATCCCCAGACTTCCCGGGGGGCTATGGCTACACCTTC.

The CDR3 protein is CASSLTTRSGEQFF. In DNA, the CDR3 is TGTGCCAGCAGCCTCACGACAAGGTCTGGTGAGCAGTTCTTC. This sequence joins TRBV14 and TRBJ2-1; D not resolved. Trimming cost V 4 bases and J 9 bases, with 16 bases left between them. CDR1 and CDR2 from the germline V gene are SGHDN and FVKESK. This CDR3 has 14 residues.

This chain uses TRBV6-5 with TRBJ1-2, with 7 nucleotides matching TRBD1. CDR3 length: 15 amino acids. V trimming: 10 bases; J trimming: 2 bases; junction bases outside the gene matches: 13. Germline V lookup: CDR1 MNHEY, CDR2 SVGAGI. The CDR3 loop reads CATLGQTSSNYGYTF. The CDR3 nucleotides read TGTGCCACCCTGGGACAGACTAGTTCCAACTATGGCTACACCTTC.

The chain joins TRBV7-9 to TRBJ1-1; 9 nucleotides match TRBD1. The CDR3 extends over 15 amino acids. The V gene's germline CDR1 is SEHNR and CDR2 FQNEAQ (reference sequence). The J segment lost 3 bases and the V segment lost 3 bases, leaving 5 bases of the junction unmatched. The CDR3 sequence is CASSFTRDRDTEAFF. For the CDR3, the DNA is TGTGCCAGCAGCTTCACCCGGGACAGGGACACTGAAGCTTTCTTT.

The chain has TRBV5-1 and TRBJ2-1; TRBD2 matches at 11 bases. The CDR3 is 15 residues long. The germline CDR1 and CDR2 sequences are SGHRS and YFSETQ. The J segment lost 7 bases and the V segment lost 0 bases, leaving 3 bases of the junction unmatched. Here the CDR3 reads CASSLGLAGRNEQFF. The CDR3 coding sequence is TGCGCCAGCAGCTTGGGACTAGCGGGACGAAATGAGCAGTTCTTC. Full variable domain (outside the CDR3, taken from reference TRBV5-1 and TRBJ2-1): KAGVTQTPRYLIKTRGQQVTLSCSPISGHRSVSWYQQTPGQGLQFLFEYFSETQRNKGNFPGRFSGRQFSNSRSEMNVSTLELGDSALYLCASSLGLAGRNEQFFGPGTRLTVL.

This clone was observed a single time. This sequence joins TRBV6-2 or TRBV6-3 and TRBJ2-3; D is possibly TRBD2 (6 bases). Germline V CDR1 and CDR2: MNHEY, SVGEGT. The ends were cut back, 0 bases at V and 4 bases at J, with 11 bases in the middle. This CDR3 contains 15 residues. Written as DNA, the CDR3 is TGTGCCAGCAGTTACTCGGTCAGCGGGCCAGATACGCAGTATTTT. It encodes CASSYSVSGPDTQYF.

This chain's CDR3 is CASSLGACEQYF. The CDR3 nucleotides are TGTGCCAGCAGCTTGGGGGCATGCGAGCAGTACTTC. The rearrangement joins TRBV21-1 to TRBJ2-7; TRBD1, the D gene given by the table, was not confirmed from the DNA. TRBV21-1 is termed a pseudogene. The CDR3 length is 12 residues.

The rearrangement joins TRBV18 to TRBJ1-5; a possible D gene is TRBD1 (6 bases). V was pared by 4 bases and J by 3 bases, with 13 bases between. The length of the CDR3 is 15 residues. The germline V gene encodes CDR1 KGHSH and CDR2 LQKENI. For the CDR3, the DNA is TGTGCCAGCTCACTCGAGACAGGTCACAATCAGCCCCAGCATTTT. It codes for CASSLETGHNQPQHF.

The chain combines TRBV9 with TRBJ1-1; D gene uncertain. Germline V lookup: CDR1 SGDLS, CDR2 YYNGEE. This CDR3 is built from 15 residues. Trimming took off 0 bases at V and 3 bases at J, with 12 bases between the two ends. The CDR3 nucleotides read TGTGCCAGCAGCGTAGGGGCGGGAGCGTACACTGAAGCTTTCTTT. It is translated as CASSVGAGAYTEAFF.

This clone showed up just a few times. The chain couples TRBV5-1 to TRBJ2-3, with 12 bases that match TRBD1. Looked up from germline, CDR1 is SGHRS and CDR2 is YFSETQ. V dropped 4 bases and J dropped 4; count of bases not matched to a gene: 7. The CDR3 spans 16 residues. DNA for the CDR3: TGCGCCAGCAGCCGGGACAGGGGGCGGAGGCCAGATACGCAGTATTTT. It specifies CASSRDRGRRPDTQYF.